This passage covers 5 T cell receptor beta chains from one sample sequenced in a study of blood T cell repertoires in COVID-19. Data came from immunoSEQ multiplex PCR; TCRdb stores just in-frame clones and leaves some out. The sample has fewer than 200,000 clones, 82% seen once. The sequenced material came from PBMCs or T cells enriched from blood (not recorded which). The source of these receptors is a man in his 60s who had recovered from COVID-19.

The rearrangement joins TRBV5-1 to TRBJ2-1; TRBD2 aligns across 8 bases. Germline V gene sequence: CDR1 SGHRS, CDR2 YFSETQ. V shed 0 bases, J shed 7 bases, and the junction held 3 bases outside the gene matches. The CDR3 is made up of 14 amino acids. CDR3 loop: CASSLATSGNEQFF. Written as DNA, the CDR3 is TGCGCCAGCAGCTTGGCCACTAGCGGAAATGAGCAGTTCTTC.

The count of this clone is one. The chain recombines TRBV4-1 with TRBJ1-2, with TRBD1 matching 11 bases. The CDR3 covers 13 residues. Germline V gene lookup returns CDR1 MGHRA and CDR2 YSYEKL. V gave up 5 bases and J gave up 4 bases; unmatched junction bases: 0. The CDR3 coding sequence is TGCGCCAGCAGCGGACAGGGGGCCTATGGCTACACCTTC. This codes for CASSGQGAYGYTF.

The CDR3 DNA reads TGCGCCAGCAGAGTTGCAGGGACAGGGCTCTACGAGCAGTACTTC. Translation gives CASRVAGTGLYEQYF. The chain uses TRBV23-1 and TRBJ2-7; 9 positions match TRBD1. TRBV23-1 is flagged as an ORF with uncertain function. This CDR3 has 15 amino acids. Trimming took 6 bases from V and 3 from J; bases not matched to a gene: 9.

The chain combines TRBV18 with TRBJ1-1; 8 nucleotides match TRBD1. Germline assignment: CDR1 KGHSH and CDR2 LQKENI. There are 16 residues in the CDR3. Trimming took 1 base from V and 1 from J; bases not matched to a gene: 5. The CDR3 DNA sequence: TGTGCCAGCTCACCACGACAGACAGGGGAGAACACTGAAGCTTTCTTT. Translation gives CASSPRQTGENTEAFF.

The chain is built from TRBV7-7 and TRBJ2-5, with a tentative D call TRBD1 (5 bases). The CDR3 has 16 residues. V lost 3 bases and J lost 3, with 17 bases in between. In germline, CDR1 is SSHAT, CDR2 FNYEAQ (reference sequence). The CDR3 loop is CASSLGLRVGEETQYF. CDR3 in DNA: TGTGCCAGCAGCTTGGGGCTCAGGGTCGGCGAAGAGACCCAGTACTTC.